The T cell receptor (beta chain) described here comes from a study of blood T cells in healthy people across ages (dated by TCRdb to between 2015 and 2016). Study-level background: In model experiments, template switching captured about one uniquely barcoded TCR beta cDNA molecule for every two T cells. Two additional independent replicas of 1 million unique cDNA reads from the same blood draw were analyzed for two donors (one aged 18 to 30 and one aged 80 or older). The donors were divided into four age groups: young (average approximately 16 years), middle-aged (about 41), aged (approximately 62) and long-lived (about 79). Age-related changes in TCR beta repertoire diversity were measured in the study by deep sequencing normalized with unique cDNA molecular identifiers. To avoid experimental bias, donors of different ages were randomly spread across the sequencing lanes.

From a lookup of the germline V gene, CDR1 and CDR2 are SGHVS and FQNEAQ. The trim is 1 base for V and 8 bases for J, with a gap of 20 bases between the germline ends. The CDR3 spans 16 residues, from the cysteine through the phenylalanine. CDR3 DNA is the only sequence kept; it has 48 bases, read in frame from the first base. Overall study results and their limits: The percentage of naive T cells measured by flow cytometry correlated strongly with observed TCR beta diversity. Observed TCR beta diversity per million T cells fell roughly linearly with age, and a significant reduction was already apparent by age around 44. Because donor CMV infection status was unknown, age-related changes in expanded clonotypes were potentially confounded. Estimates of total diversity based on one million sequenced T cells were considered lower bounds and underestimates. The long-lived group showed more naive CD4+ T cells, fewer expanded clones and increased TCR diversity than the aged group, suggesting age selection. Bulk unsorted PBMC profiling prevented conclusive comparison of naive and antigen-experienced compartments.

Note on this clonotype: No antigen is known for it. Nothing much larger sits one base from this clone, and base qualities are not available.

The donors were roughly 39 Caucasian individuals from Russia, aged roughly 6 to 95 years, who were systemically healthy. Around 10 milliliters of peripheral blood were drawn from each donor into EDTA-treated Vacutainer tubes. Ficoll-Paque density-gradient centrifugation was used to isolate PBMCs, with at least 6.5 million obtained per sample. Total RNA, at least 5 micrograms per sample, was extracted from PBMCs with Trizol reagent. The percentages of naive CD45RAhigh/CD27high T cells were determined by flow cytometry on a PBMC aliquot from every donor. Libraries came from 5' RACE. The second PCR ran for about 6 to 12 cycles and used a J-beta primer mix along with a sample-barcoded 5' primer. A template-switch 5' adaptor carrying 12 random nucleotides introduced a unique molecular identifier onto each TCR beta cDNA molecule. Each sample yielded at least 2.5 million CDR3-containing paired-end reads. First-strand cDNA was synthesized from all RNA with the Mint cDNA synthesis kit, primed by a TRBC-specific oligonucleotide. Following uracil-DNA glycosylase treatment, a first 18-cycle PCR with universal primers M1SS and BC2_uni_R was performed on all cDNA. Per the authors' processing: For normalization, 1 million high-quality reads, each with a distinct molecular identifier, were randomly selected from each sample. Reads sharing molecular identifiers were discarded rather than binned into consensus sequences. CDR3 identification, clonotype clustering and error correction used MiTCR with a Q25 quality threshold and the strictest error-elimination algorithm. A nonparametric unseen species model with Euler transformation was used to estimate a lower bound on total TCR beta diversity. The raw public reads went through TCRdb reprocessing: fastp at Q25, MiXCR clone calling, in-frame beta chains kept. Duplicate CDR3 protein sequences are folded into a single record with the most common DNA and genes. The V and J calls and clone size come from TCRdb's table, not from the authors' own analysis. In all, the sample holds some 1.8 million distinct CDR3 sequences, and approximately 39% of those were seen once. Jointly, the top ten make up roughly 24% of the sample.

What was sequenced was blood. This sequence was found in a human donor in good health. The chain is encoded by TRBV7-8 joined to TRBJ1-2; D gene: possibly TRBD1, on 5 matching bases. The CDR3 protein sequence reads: CASSLGARRDFRGYTF. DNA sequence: TGTGCCAGCAGCTTAGGGGCCCGGCGGGACTTCAGGGGCTACACCTTC. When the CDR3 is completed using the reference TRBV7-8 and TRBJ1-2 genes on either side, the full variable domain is GAGVSQSPRYKVAKRGQDVALRCDPISGHVSLFWYQQALGQGPEFLTYFQNEAQLDKSGLPSDRFFAERPEGSVSTLKIQRTQQEDSAVYLCASSLGARRDFRGYTFGSGTRLTVV.